A single T cell receptor (beta chain) is shown here with its context. Its antigen remains unknown. The table came from immunoSEQ multiplex PCR; TCRdb's copy has only in-frame clones and leaves some out. The sample has over 65,000 clones; roughly 90% are singletons. This sample stems from a study of T cell responses to AZD1222 COVID-19 vaccine. General observations from the study: White British donors predominated, females outnumbered males, and clonal diversity was possibly underestimated.

This CDR3 is 10 amino acids long. Trimming took off 7 bases at V and 6 bases at J, with 5 bases between the two ends. The V gene's germline CDR1 is LNHDA and CDR2 SQIVND (reference sequence). This TCR was recovered from an adult who received the AZD1222 COVID-19 vaccine. The sample here was peripheral blood, taken 28 days after the second AZD1222 dose. This chain joins TRBV19 and TRBJ2-3; unclear D gene. This CDR3 reads CASNRDTQYF. The CDR3 nucleotides are TGTGCCAGTAACCGGGATACGCAGTATTTT.